These T cell receptor beta chains were read from a single sample in a study of vaccination and CD4 T cells after COVID-19. TCRdb re-analysed the PCR reads in MiXCR, keeping a single row per CDR3 protein. This sample carries approximately 21,000 distinct CDR3 sequences, around half of them seen once, and the ten largest clones take approximately 7.4%. Antigens of these TCRs are unknown. Source material: CD4+ T cells from blood, cultured in vitro. The source is a human donor who had recovered from COVID-19. CDR3s include the opening cysteine and the closing phenylalanine or tryptophan.

V gene	J gene	CDR3 protein
TRBV20-1	TRBJ2-3	CSAQAGTTDTQYF
TRBV18	TRBJ1-5	CASSQGTPQGQPQHF
TRBV20-1	TRBJ2-2	CSARHPASRELFF
TRBV20-1	TRBJ2-7	CSAPGSGGSYEQYF
TRBV20-1	TRBJ1-5	CSASRQGTGGNQPQHF
TRBV7-6	TRBJ1-6	CASSLGVRNSPLHF
TRBV25-1	TRBJ2-2	CASSDPGENTGELFF
TRBV6-5	TRBJ2-3	CASSSSSTDTQYF
TRBV6-1	TRBJ1-3	CASSVGTGGNSGNTIYF
TRBV30	TRBJ1-1	CARQGKGNTEAFF
TRBV28	TRBJ1-1	CASRSTGSDQAFF
TRBV12-3/TRBV12-4	TRBJ1-2	CASSSRGNYGYTF
TRBV20-1	TRBJ2-2	CSAMPGGGTGELFF
TRBV4-1	TRBJ1-1	CASSQDRVNTEAFF
TRBV6-1	TRBJ2-2	CASGAPNTGELFF
TRBV6-2/TRBV6-3	TRBJ1-1	CASNYGQVKNTEAFF
TRBV7-8	TRBJ2-5	CASSFVGPHRGETQYF
TRBV7-3	TRBJ2-3	CASSPGLAPDTQYF
TRBV6-5	TRBJ1-1	CASSYSRTGLPPNTEAFF
TRBV18	TRBJ1-1	CASSPPGQGGKGAFF
TRBV19	TRBJ2-2	CASSPTSVNTGELFF
TRBV5-1	TRBJ1-5	CASSLASNQPQHF
TRBV15	TRBJ1-3	CATQDGRRNTIYF
TRBV6-1	TRBJ1-5	CASNLQGRQPQHF
TRBV6-4	TRBJ2-3	CASSPEASTDTQYF
TRBV19	TRBJ1-2	CASSIWAQVSYGYTF
TRBV20-1	TRBJ1-5	CSARDAGAFSNQPQHF
TRBV20-1	TRBJ2-2	CSAIYPGVTGELFF
TRBV6-1	TRBJ1-2	CASTPTRMGYTF
TRBV10-1	TRBJ2-3	CASSPGLAGRTDTQYF